What follows are 23 T cell receptor beta chains derived from one specimen sequenced in a study of Ad26.COV2.S vaccination and SARS-CoV-2 variants. Sequencing was performed with immunoSEQ multiplex PCR; in TCRdb, only in-frame clones are kept and a portion is missing. The sample lists 450,000 to 550,000 clones, approximately 89% occurring once. The treatment: about 20 received Ad26.COV2.S at low or high dose, single or two shots; roughly 5 received placebo; per-sample allocation not given. Samples were taken on day 63 after the first vaccine or placebo injection. Sequenced material: peripheral blood, taken in a trial of Ad26.COV2.S vaccine versus placebo. These receptors came from a person aged 18 to 59 who received the Ad26.COV2.S COVID-19 vaccine or a placebo.

This sequence joins TRBV5-1 and TRBJ1-4; a possible D gene is TRBD1 (5 bases). CDR3 length equals 16 residues. CDR1 and CDR2 from the germline V gene are SGHRS and YFSETQ. Trimming took 6 bases from V and 0 from J, leaving 15 bases between them. DNA of the CDR3: TGCGCCAGCACCAGGGTAGGCTTTGCAACTAATGAAAAACTGTTTTTT. The encoded protein is CASTRVGFATNEKLFF. The complete variable domain, with remaining parts taken from reference TRBV5-1 and TRBJ1-4, reads KAGVTQTPRYLIKTRGQQVTLSCSPISGHRSVSWYQQTPGQGLQFLFEYFSETQRNKGNFPGRFSGRQFSNSRSEMNVSTLELGDSALYLCASTRVGFATNEKLFFGSGTQLSVL.

On this clone: This CDR3 is also generated by other DNA sequences in the sample. The chain recombines TRBV11-3 with TRBJ2-3, with D tentatively TRBD2 (6 bases). Looked up from germline, CDR1 is SGHNT and CDR2 is YENEEA. This CDR3 is built from 14 residues. Trimming removed 3 bases at V and 2 bases at J, with 9 bases between. The CDR3 loop reads CASSFGGDTDTQYF. CDR3 DNA: TGTGCCAGCAGCTTCGGCGGGGACACAGATACGCAGTATTTT.

The chain couples TRBV3-1 (or the pseudogene TRBV3-2) to TRBJ2-7, with a weak D call TRBD1 (5 bases). Germline assignment: CDR1 LGHDT and CDR2 YNNKEL (reference sequence). V dropped 10 bases and J dropped 7 bases, with 20 bases sitting between them. The CDR3 covers 13 residues. The CDR3 reads CATTRDFRVEQYF. In DNA form, the CDR3 reads TGTGCCACCACCCGAGATTTCAGGGTTGAGCAGTACTTC.

This rearrangement joins TRBV7-3 to TRBJ2-1; 7 nucleotides line up with TRBD1. CDR3 length: 15 residues. V lost 0 bases and J lost 8; bases outside the gene matches: 7. Germline lookup yields CDR1 SGHTA and CDR2 FQGTGA. CDR3 nucleotide sequence: TGTGCCAGCAGCTTAACGAGGGGGCTAGGGGATGAGCAGTTCTTC. It encodes CASSLTRGLGDEQFF.

The chain has TRBV19 and TRBJ1-2; a possible D gene is TRBD1 (6 bases). Between the trimmed V and J ends, which lost 4 bases and 7 bases, there was a span of 16 bases. Germline CDR1 and CDR2: LNHDA and SQIVND (reference sequence). The CDR3 runs 14 residues. DNA of the CDR3: TGTGCCAGTAGTAGCTCAGGGGTACACAGTGGCTACACCTTC. This translates into CASSSSGVHSGYTF.

CDR3 in amino acids: CASSPNPGRDYEAFF. In DNA, the CDR3 is TGTGCCAGCAGCCCAAATCCGGGACGGGACTATGAAGCTTTCTTT. The rearrangement uses TRBV5-6 and TRBJ1-1; D perhaps matches TRBD1 (5 bases). This CDR3 region has 15 residues. Germline V gene lookup returns CDR1 SGHDT and CDR2 YYEEEE. Deletions cut 4 bases from V and 7 bases from J, with 20 bases between.

The chain carries TRBV5-1 and TRBJ1-4; TRBD1 matches 12 bases. V lost 5 bases to trimming and J lost 7 bases; unmatched junction nucleotides: 15. This CDR3 has 18 amino acids. Germline V gene data show CDR1 as SGHRS and CDR2 as YFSETQ. The CDR3: CASRASGTGGMVTEKLFF. CDR3 coding DNA: TGCGCCAGCAGAGCCTCCGGGACAGGGGGCATGGTCACTGAAAAACTGTTTTTT.

The chain links TRBV30 to TRBJ1-3; D not resolved. Per germline, CDR1 GTSNPN and CDR2 SVGIG (reference sequence). The CDR3 loop spans 14 amino acids. The V gene lost 4 bases and the J gene lost 0 bases, with 10 bases spanning the gap. Here the CDR3 reads CAWTAGFSGNTIYF. In DNA form, the CDR3 reads TGTGCCTGGACGGCGGGGTTCTCTGGAAACACCATATATTTT.

V and J are TRBV19 and TRBJ2-3, with D possibly called TRBD1 or TRBD2 (6 bases each). This CDR3 spans 15 amino acids. The V and J ends lost 1 base and 4 bases respectively, with 12 bases between them. CDR1 LNHDA and CDR2 SQIVND come from the germline V gene (reference sequence). CDR3 amino acids: CASSIGRRGPDTQYF. The CDR3 DNA follows: TGTGCCAGTAGTATAGGACGTCGGGGGCCAGATACGCAGTATTTT.

The rearrangement joins TRBV4-1 to TRBJ2-7; D uncertain. Trimming removed 0 bases from V and 2 bases from J, with 11 bases in between. The CDR3 is made up of 15 amino acids. CDR1 MGHRA and CDR2 YSYEKL come from the germline V gene. The CDR3 DNA is TGCGCCAGCAGCCAAGACCCTTCAATGGCCTACGAGCAGTACTTC. It specifies CASSQDPSMAYEQYF.

The J gene is TRBJ2-1, the V gene TRBV11-2; D might be TRBD1 (6 bases). V dropped 5 bases and J dropped 14 bases, with 16 bases sitting between them. The CDR3 runs to 12 residues. Per germline, CDR1 SGHAT and CDR2 FQNNGV. Here the CDR3 DNA reads TGTGCCAGCAGCCCCCAGGGGTCGTTGGAGTTCTTC. As protein: CASSPQGSLEFF. Complete variable domain (other parts from reference TRBV11-2 and TRBJ2-1): EAGVAQSPRYKIIEKRQSVAFWCNPISGHATLYWYQQILGQGPKLLIQFQNNGVVDDSQLPKDRFSAERLKGVDSTLKIQPAKLEDSAVYLCASSPQGSLEFFGPGTRLTVL.

The V call is TRBV19, the J call TRBJ1-5; D is unclear. V lost 3 bases and J 7 bases, leaving 13 bases between the germline ends. Germline assignment: CDR1 LNHDA and CDR2 SQIVND (reference sequence). The CDR3 extends over 14 amino acids. CDR3 coding DNA: TGTGCCAGTAGTATTGTTGGGGTAAAGCAGCCCCAGCATTTT. Amino acid sequence: CASSIVGVKQPQHF.

The chain combines TRBV9 with TRBJ2-1; possible D gene TRBD1, 6 bases. With 2 bases removed from V and 4 bases from J, the gap between germline ends came to 16 bases. The CDR3 runs to 16 residues. CDR1 is SGDLS and CDR2 is YYNGEE in the germline V gene. CDR3 coding DNA: TGTGCCAGCAGCGTGGGTGGACAGATGCAATACAATGAGCAGTTCTTC. Translating gives CASSVGGQMQYNEQFF.

Turning to this clone: This specimen includes other DNA sequences encoding the same CDR3. CDR3 nucleotide sequence: TGTGCCAGCAGCAGGGACGTCCAAGAGACCCAGTACTTC. This gives the protein CASSRDVQETQYF. The chain combines TRBV2 with TRBJ2-5, with D tentatively TRBD1 or TRBD2 (5 bases each). Germline assignment: CDR1 SNHLY and CDR2 FYNNEI. V lost 6 bases and J 1 base, leaving 9 bases between the germline ends. CDR3 length equals 13 residues. The variable domain in full, completed from reference TRBV2 and TRBJ2-5, reads EPEVTQTPSHQVTQMGQEVILRCVPISNHLYFYWYRQILGQKVEFLVSFYNNEISEKSEIFDDQFSVERPDGSNFTLKIRSTKLEDSAMYFCASSRDVQETQYFGPGTRLLVL.

The chain is built from TRBV28 and TRBJ2-2; D not resolved. The V gene lost 3 bases and the J gene lost 8 bases, with 13 bases spanning the gap. Germline CDR1 MDHEN, CDR2 SYDVKM. There are 14 residues in the CDR3. CDR3 coding DNA: TGTGCCAGCAGTTTTATCGCCCAACCGGGGGAGCTGTTTTTT. This sequence encodes CASSFIAQPGELFF.

The chain has TRBV25-1 and TRBJ2-7, with TRBD2 identical over 9 bases. CDR3 length: 14 amino acids. The germline V gene encodes CDR1 MGHDK and CDR2 SYGVNS. J gave up 0 bases and V 6 bases, and 3 bases lay outside the gene matches. The CDR3 coding sequence is TGTGCCAGCAGGACTAGCGGAAGCTCCTACGAGCAGTACGTC. Translating gives CASRTSGSSYEQYV.

The V call is TRBV28, the J call TRBJ2-2; D might be TRBD2 (5 bases). CDR1 MDHEN and CDR2 SYDVKM come from the germline V gene. The CDR3 has 14 residues. Trimming removed 6 bases at V and 6 bases at J, with 14 bases between. The CDR3 DNA is TGTGCCAGCAGCGTCGACCCTAGCTCCGGGGAGCTGTTTTTT. Its translation is CASSVDPSSGELFF.

V usage is TRBV28 and J usage is TRBJ2-7; no reliable D call. Germline CDR1 is MDHEN and CDR2 is SYDVKM. The CDR3 is made up of 17 amino acids. With 5 bases removed from V and 3 bases from J, the gap between germline ends came to 23 bases. CDR3 DNA: TGTGCCAGCAGTCTCGCCCCTGCGCAGGCCCCGGGCTACGAGCAGTACTTC. As protein: CASSLAPAQAPGYEQYF.

This chain joins TRBV27 and TRBJ2-2; D ambiguous. The V gene lost 3 bases and the J gene lost 6 bases, with 5 bases spanning the gap. Germline V CDR1 and CDR2: MNHEY, SMNVEV (reference sequence). CDR3 length equals 12 residues. The CDR3 reads CASSLLSGELFF. DNA of the CDR3: TGTGCCAGCAGTTTGTTATCCGGGGAGCTGTTTTTT.

The chain joins TRBV4-1 to TRBJ2-1, with D maybe TRBD2 (5 bases). Trimming pared 5 bases from V and 2 bases from J, leaving 16 bases between. Looked up from germline, CDR1 is MGHRA and CDR2 is YSYEKL. The CDR3 spans 16 residues. CDR3 in amino acids: CASSSFPTRTYNEQFF. Written as DNA, the CDR3 is TGCGCCAGCAGCTCCTTTCCAACTAGGACCTACAATGAGCAGTTCTTC.

The chain couples TRBV2 to TRBJ2-3, with 9 bases identical to TRBD2. Germline assignment: CDR1 SNHLY and CDR2 FYNNEI. The J segment lost 4 bases and the V segment lost 7 bases, leaving 12 bases of the junction unmatched. The CDR3 is made up of 16 amino acids. The CDR3 sequence: CASTPHAGGGADTQYF. The CDR3, as DNA: TGTGCCAGCACCCCGCACGCGGGGGGGGGTGCAGATACGCAGTATTTT. Based on the CDR3 plus reference TRBV2 and TRBJ2-3, the full variable domain is EPEVTQTPSHQVTQMGQEVILRCVPISNHLYFYWYRQILGQKVEFLVSFYNNEISEKSEIFDDQFSVERPDGSNFTLKIRSTKLEDSAMYFCASTPHAGGGADTQYFGPGTRLTVL.

The genes are TRBV7-9 and TRBJ2-5; TRBD1 is a possible D gene (6 bases). Trimming cost V 1 base and J 9 bases, with 9 bases left between them. The germline V gene has CDR1 SEHNR and CDR2 FQNEAQ (reference sequence). The CDR3 length is 12 residues. DNA for the CDR3: TGTGCCAGCAGCTTAGAGCCAGGGGCCCAGTACTTC. Translation: CASSLEPGAQYF.

The CDR3 is CASSQAPSGGGNSYEQYF. The CDR3 nucleotides read TGTGCCAGCAGCCAAGCCCCGTCCGGAGGGGGTAATTCCTACGAGCAGTACTTC. The V call is TRBV3-1 (or the pseudogene TRBV3-2), the J call TRBJ2-7; the D gene could be TRBD1 or TRBD2 (6 bases each). This CDR3 has 18 residues. Germline values: CDR1 LGHDT, CDR2 YNNKEL (reference sequence). V gave up 1 base and J gave up 1 base, with 20 bases separating them.